This T cell receptor (beta chain) was sequenced in a study of shared clonotypes between healthy human individuals. Study-wide findings and caveats: The study sampled only blood, and tissue repertoires likely differ. There were few donors, and this limited the genetic and exposure-history diversity represented.

Notes on this clone: The target antigen is unknown.

This CDR3 is 16 amino acids long. V shed 5 bases and J 5 bases; nucleotides not matched to a gene: 12. Germline V gene sequence: CDR1 SEHNR, CDR2 FQNEAQ (reference sequence). It was at deep level that the assay was run. Sequenced by immunoSEQ multiplex PCR; TCRdb stores in-frame clones only, minus some. The sample contains approximately 700,000 clones, more than 70% of which appear only once. Sequenced sample: memory CD4+ T cells sorted from blood. The subset: CD45RA-negative fraction. The source of this sequence is a woman in her twenties or thirties in good health. The V gene is TRBV7-9, the J gene TRBJ2-1, with 7 bases matching TRBD2. The CDR3 DNA sequence: TGTGCCAGCAGCCCCGGGACTATTGTCGTTGACAATGAGCAGTTCTTC. It codes for CASSPGTIVVDNEQFF.